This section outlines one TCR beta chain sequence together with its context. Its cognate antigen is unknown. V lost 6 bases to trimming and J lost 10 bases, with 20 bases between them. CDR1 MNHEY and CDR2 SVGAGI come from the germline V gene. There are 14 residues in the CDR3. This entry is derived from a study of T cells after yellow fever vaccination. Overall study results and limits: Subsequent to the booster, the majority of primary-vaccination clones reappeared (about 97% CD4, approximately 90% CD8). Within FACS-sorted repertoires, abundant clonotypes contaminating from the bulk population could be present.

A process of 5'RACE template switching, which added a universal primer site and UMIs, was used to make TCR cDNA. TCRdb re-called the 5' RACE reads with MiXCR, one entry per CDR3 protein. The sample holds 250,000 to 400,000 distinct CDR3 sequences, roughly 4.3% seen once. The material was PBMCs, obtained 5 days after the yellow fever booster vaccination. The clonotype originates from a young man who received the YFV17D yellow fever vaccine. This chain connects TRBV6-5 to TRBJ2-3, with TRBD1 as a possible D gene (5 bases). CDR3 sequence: CASSGSRARDAQYF. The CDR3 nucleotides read TGTGCCAGCAGCGGCTCCAGGGCCCGCGACGCGCAGTATTTT.